This T cell receptor beta chain was sequenced during a study of T cells after yellow fever vaccination. Study-wide points: Subsequent booster samples again held most clones from primary vaccination (96% CD4, about 90% CD8).

Each CDR3 protein gets one entry after TCRdb re-called the 5' RACE reads with MiXCR. This table has some 290,000 distinct CDR3 sequences, around 10% appearing once. With 7 bases clipped from V and 7 bases from J, the junction kept 11 bases outside the gene matches. The CDR3 totals 15 residues. This clonotype was observed many times. The antigen is not known. This chain uses TRBV12-3 or TRBV12-4 with TRBJ2-2; 8 nucleotides line up with TRBD2. The starting material was CD4+ T cells sorted from PBMCs, obtained 45 days after the yellow fever booster vaccination. This TCR came from a man younger than 30 who received the YFV17D yellow fever vaccine. This chain's CDR3 is CASTLRRGGVGELFF. The CDR3 region has the DNA TGTGCCAGCACCCTCCGTCGGGGGGGTGTCGGGGAGCTGTTTTTT.